Presented here are 24 T cell receptor beta chains from one specimen sequenced in a study of breast tumors, draining lymph nodes, adjacent tissues. Axillary draining lymph nodes of breast cancer patients supplied the node samples. TCRdb processed the multiplex PCR reads anew with MiXCR; each CDR3 protein has one entry. Of about 300,000 distinct CDR3 sequences listed, over 25% were seen once; the top ten hold more than 0.95%. Sequencing was performed on axillary lymph node tissue. The receptors derive from a female donor with breast cancer. Some clones in this sample may be carry-over from other donors' samples.

Regarding this clonotype: One end of the junction varies from germline; a read error may be responsible. This chain joins TRBV6-4 and TRBJ1-6; unclear D gene. The CDR3 extends over 16 amino acids. Germline lookup yields CDR1 MRHNA and CDR2 SNTAGT. The CDR3: CAGSCSRSSPSSPLHF. CDR3 nucleotide sequence: TGTGCCGGCAGTTGCTCGCGGTCTTCGCCCAGTTCACCCCTCCACTTT.

The chain joins TRBV28 to TRBJ2-5; D not resolved. V gave up 5 bases and J gave up 4 bases, with 8 bases separating them. CDR1 and CDR2 (germline): MDHEN, SYDVKM. The CDR3 sequence is 12 residues long. The CDR3: CASSTKGETQYF. The CDR3 DNA is TGTGCCAGCAGTACAAAGGGAGAGACCCAGTACTTC.

This clonotype was seen repeatedly, ten times or more. This rearrangement joins TRBV6-1 to TRBJ2-1, with 9 bases identical to TRBD2. The CDR3 loop spans 16 amino acids. V dropped 1 base and J dropped 10; count of bases not matched to a gene: 11. Germline CDR1 MNHNS, CDR2 SASEGT. CDR3 DNA: TGTGCCAGCAGTGAAGTGACTAGCGGACCGAGGAAAGAGCAGTTCTTC. Translation gives CASSEVTSGPRKEQFF.

This clonotype was recorded many times. The chain combines TRBV4-1 with TRBJ2-5; D is tentatively TRBD1 or TRBD2 (7 bases each). The CDR3 spans 18 residues. Germline CDR1 reads MGHRA; CDR2 reads YSYEKL. V dropped 0 bases and J dropped 1 base, with 18 bases sitting between them. This CDR3 reads CASSQDGSGGLFQETQYF. The CDR3 nucleotides read TGCGCCAGCAGCCAAGATGGTTCAGGGGGACTATTCCAAGAGACCCAGTACTTC.

This clonotype has a count of ten or more. V usage is TRBV20-1 and J usage is TRBJ2-6, with TRBD1 matching over 9 bases. The junction had 6 bases not matched to a gene; V was cut back by 6 bases and J by 0 bases. CDR3 length: 16 residues. CDR1 is DFQATT, CDR2 SNEGSKA, per germline (reference sequence). This chain's CDR3 is CSARDRENSGANVLTF. CDR3 nucleotide sequence: TGCAGTGCCAGGGACAGGGAAAACTCTGGGGCCAACGTCCTGACTTTC.

This clonotype has at least ten counts. V and J are TRBV12-3 or TRBV12-4 and TRBJ1-2; 8 bases match TRBD1. The CDR3 runs 15 residues. The trim removed 5 bases at V and 6 bases at J, leaving 11 bases unmatched. CDR3 sequence reads: CASSASGGVGHGYTF. The DNA for the CDR3 is TGTGCCAGCAGTGCTTCAGGGGGCGTAGGCCATGGCTACACCTTC.

This clonotype was seen a handful of times. The rearrangement uses TRBV28 and TRBJ2-7; tentatively, D is TRBD2 (6 bases). This CDR3 comprises 11 residues. V was trimmed by 8 bases and J by 7 bases, leaving 12 bases between them. Germline V gives CDR1 MDHEN, CDR2 SYDVKM. The DNA of the CDR3 is TGTGCCAGCGGAGGGCCTCGGGAGCAGTACTTC. This gives the protein CASGGPREQYF.

The table lists this clonotype with many counts. This chain connects TRBV24-1 to TRBJ2-1; 8 bases agree with TRBD2. Germline CDR1 KGHDR, CDR2 SFDVKD. Germline trimming cut 10 bases from V and 0 bases from J; bases unmatched to any gene: 7. The CDR3 has 15 amino acids. DNA of the CDR3: TGTGCCACGCAACAGCGGGAGAGCTCCTACAATGAGCAGTTCTTC. Translated: CATQQRESSYNEQFF.

V is TRBV19 and J is TRBJ1-1, with D maybe TRBD1 (6 bases). The CDR3 runs 15 residues. Per the germline V gene, CDR1 is LNHDA and CDR2 is SQIVND (reference sequence). Deletions cut 3 bases from V and 4 bases from J, with 15 bases between. The CDR3 sequence is CASSMGGQRSTEAFF. In nucleotides, the CDR3 is TGTGCCAGTAGTATGGGGGGGCAGCGATCCACTGAAGCTTTCTTT.

Notes on this clonotype: This may arise from a read error, as a much more abundant clone is one base away. The chain combines TRBV5-1 with TRBJ2-3, with D hard to call. The V end was cut by 2 bases, the J end by 7 bases, with 11 bases between. The CDR3 consists of 13 residues. Per the germline V gene, CDR1 is SGHRS and CDR2 is YFSETQ. Here the CDR3 DNA reads TGCGCCAGCAGCTTATCTGACCTTAATACGCAGTATTTT. Translation gives CASSLSDLNTQYF.

The rearrangement joins TRBV29-1 to TRBJ2-1, with 10 nucleotides matching TRBD2. Germline V gene data show CDR1 as SQVTM and CDR2 as ANQGSEA. V lost 4 bases, J lost 9 bases, and 15 bases stayed unmatched. The CDR3 length is 16 residues. The DNA for the CDR3 is TGCAGCGTTGTATTACATTTCCTAGCGGGAGTACTTGAGCAGTTCTTC. Amino acid sequence: CSVVLHFLAGVLEQFF.

The sample holds many counts of this clonotype. The chain links TRBV7-2 to TRBJ2-2, with 8 bases that match TRBD2. From germline, CDR1 is SGHTA and CDR2 FQGNSA. V dropped 3 bases and J dropped 4; count of bases not matched to a gene: 10. The CDR3 runs to 17 residues. For the CDR3, the DNA is TGTGCCAGCAGCTTTTCAGGAGCGGGAGACCGCACCGGGGAGCTGTTTTTT. Protein: CASSFSGAGDRTGELFF.

Note on this clonotype: A much more abundant neighbour one base away suggests this may be a read error. The chain carries TRBV20-1 and TRBJ2-1; a weak D match, TRBD1 (6 bases). This CDR3 contains 15 residues. CDR1 is DFQATT and CDR2 is SNEGSKA in the germline V gene (reference sequence). In DNA form, the CDR3 reads TGCAGTGCAAGTAGACAGGCAAGCTCCTCCAATGAGCAGTTCTTC. Amino acids: CSASRQASSSNEQFF.

This chain links TRBV28 with TRBJ2-3; D is unclear. Germline V lookup: CDR1 MDHEN, CDR2 SYDVKM. The CDR3 is 14 amino acids. V was shortened by 8 bases and J by 4 bases, with 16 bases between the two germline ends. Here the CDR3 reads CASLDKPSADTQYF. The CDR3, as DNA: TGTGCCAGCCTAGACAAGCCCAGCGCAGATACGCAGTATTTT.

With regard to this clonotype: Just one base apart from a much larger clone, this may be a read error. Likely a read error: the CDR3 ends without its conserved phenylalanine or tryptophan. This chain joins TRBV6-5 and TRBJ2-3; tentatively, D is TRBD2 (6 bases). Trimming removed 4 bases from V and 0 bases from J, with 17 bases in between. CDR1 is MNHEY, CDR2 SVGAGI, per germline. CDR3 length: 17 residues. The CDR3 here is CASSLASSGVSTDTQYL. CDR3 in DNA: TGTGCCAGCAGTTTGGCTTCGTCGGGGGTCAGCACAGATACGCAGTATCTT.

A note on this clonotype: This sequence may be a read error, since a much larger clone differs from it by one base. The chain has TRBV12-3 or TRBV12-4 and TRBJ2-1; TRBD2 matches 10 bases. Trimming took 3 bases from V and 6 from J; bases not matched to a gene: 11. The CDR3 extends over 17 amino acids. The CDR3 here is CASSLGTSERIGNEQFF. The CDR3 DNA reads TGTGCCAGCAGTTTGGGGACTAGCGAGAGAATCGGCAATGAGCAGTTCTTC.

The gene calls are TRBV11-2 and TRBJ2-7; TRBD2 aligns across 8 bases. Trimming cost V 3 bases and J 4 bases; bases outside gene matches: 5. Per the germline V gene, CDR1 is SGHAT and CDR2 is FQNNGV. The CDR3 loop spans 14 amino acids. The CDR3 loop is CASSFPGGQYEQYF. CDR3 nucleotides: TGTGCCAGCAGCTTCCCGGGAGGGCAATACGAGCAGTACTTC.

The table lists this clonotype with a few counts. J is TRBJ1-1 and V is TRBV2, with unresolved D. Germline values: CDR1 SNHLY, CDR2 FYNNEI. CDR3 length: 10 amino acids. The V end was cut by 7 bases, the J end by 7 bases, with 7 bases between. CDR3 sequence (DNA): TGTGCCAGCAATAATGTTGAAGCTTTCTTT. The encoded protein is CASNNVEAFF.

This clonotype showed up many times. This rearrangement joins TRBV20-1 to TRBJ2-2; 7 bases fit TRBD1. The CDR3 has 17 amino acids. After removal of 5 bases from V and 1 base from J, the junction contained 13 bases not matched to a gene. CDR1 is DFQATT and CDR2 is SNEGSKA in the germline V gene (reference sequence). This CDR3 reads CSAPSYLDRMNTGELFF. CDR3 DNA: TGCAGTGCTCCGTCCTACCTGGACAGGATGAACACCGGGGAGCTGTTTTTT.

The rearrangement joins TRBV20-1 to TRBJ1-1; D may be TRBD1 (5 bases). This CDR3 is 13 amino acids long. V gave up 1 base and J gave up 8 bases, with 14 bases separating them. Per the germline V gene, CDR1 is DFQATT and CDR2 is SNEGSKA (reference sequence). This chain's CDR3 is CSARGFRAGEAFF. In nucleotides, the CDR3 is TGCAGTGCTAGAGGTTTCAGGGCTGGAGAAGCTTTCTTT.

Ten or more counts support this clonotype. The chain has TRBV4-2 and TRBJ2-1; 7 nucleotides match TRBD2. Per germline, CDR1 LGHNA and CDR2 YNFKEQ. CDR3 length equals 15 residues. Trimming cost V 2 bases and J 7 bases; bases outside gene matches: 8. CDR3 residues: CASSQSGTSRNEQFF. CDR3 nucleotides: TGTGCCAGCAGCCAAAGCGGGACCAGCCGGAATGAGCAGTTCTTC.

The sample holds many counts of this clonotype. The V and J genes are TRBV15 and TRBJ2-5; no firm D call. V was cut by 1 base and J by 5 bases, with 14 bases left in between. The germline V gene encodes CDR1 LNHNV and CDR2 YYDKDF (reference sequence). The CDR3 loop spans 15 amino acids. CDR3 protein: CATSRVSEAYETQYF. The CDR3 region has the DNA TGTGCCACCAGCAGAGTTTCAGAGGCGTATGAGACCCAGTACTTC.

This clonotype has more than one count but fewer than ten. This may be a read error, as it is one base from a much larger clone. The chain couples TRBV7-3 to TRBJ2-7, with 8 positions matching TRBD2. V lost 5 bases and J lost 2; bases outside the gene matches: 20. The CDR3 contains 19 residues. Germline V gene lookup returns CDR1 SGHTA and CDR2 FQGTGA. CDR3 nucleotide sequence: TGTGCCAGCAGCGCCCTAGCGCTTCCGGGACTAGAGAGACCCTACGAGCAGTACTTC. Translation: CASSALALPGLERPYEQYF.

This clonotype was detected ten times or more. V is TRBV6-1 and J is TRBJ1-2, with TRBD1 matching over 7 bases. This CDR3 has 13 residues. V lost 7 bases to trimming and J lost 3 bases; unmatched junction nucleotides: 5. Germline-derived CDR1 and CDR2 are MNHNS and SASEGT. For the CDR3, the DNA is TGTGCCAGCATTAGGGACAGAGACTATGGCTACACCTTC. Protein: CASIRDRDYGYTF.